The sample holds many counts of the clone carrying this T cell receptor (beta chain). Its matching antigen is unknown. Next came a second PCR, run for about 6 to 11 cycles, which used a sample-barcoded 5' primer along with a J-beta primer mix. Template switching added a 12-random-nucleotide identifier to every cDNA molecule. A single record per CDR3 protein comes from TCRdb applying MiXCR to the 5' RACE reads. The sample has some 1,800,000 distinct CDR3 sequences; roughly two fifths are singletons. These data come from a study of blood T cells in healthy people across ages. General study findings and limits: Donor CMV status, an unknown factor, possibly confounded changes in expanded clonotypes. The study found more naive CD4+ cells and higher diversity in long-lived than aged donors.

The germline V gene has CDR1 MNHEY and CDR2 SVGAGI. J was trimmed by 3 bases and V by 7 bases; bases with no gene match: 11. The CDR3 spans 15 residues. Every sample gave at least 5 micrograms of total RNA when it was extracted. This TCR derives from a human donor in good health. The sequenced material came from blood. This chain links TRBV6-5 with TRBJ2-7; 8 nucleotides line up with TRBD1. The CDR3 sequence is CASTPSRGQGYEQYF. CDR3 in DNA: TGTGCCAGCACCCCCTCCCGAGGACAGGGCTACGAGCAGTACTTC.